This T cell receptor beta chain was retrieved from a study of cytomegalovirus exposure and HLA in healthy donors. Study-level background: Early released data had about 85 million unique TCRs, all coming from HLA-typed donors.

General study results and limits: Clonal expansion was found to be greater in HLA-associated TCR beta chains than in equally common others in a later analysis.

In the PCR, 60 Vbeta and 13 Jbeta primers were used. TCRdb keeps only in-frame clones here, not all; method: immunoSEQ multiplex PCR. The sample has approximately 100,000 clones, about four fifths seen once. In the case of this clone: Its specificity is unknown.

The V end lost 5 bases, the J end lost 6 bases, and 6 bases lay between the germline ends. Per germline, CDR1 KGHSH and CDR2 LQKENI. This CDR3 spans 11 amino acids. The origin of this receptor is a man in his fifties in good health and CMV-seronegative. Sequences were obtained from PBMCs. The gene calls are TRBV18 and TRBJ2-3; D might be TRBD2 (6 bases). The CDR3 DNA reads TGTGCCAGCTCAAGCGGGGATACGCAGTATTTT. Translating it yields CASSSGDTQYF.